The rows below give T cell receptor beta chains drawn from one sample of a study of cytomegalovirus exposure and HLA in healthy donors. Here immunoSEQ multiplex PCR was the method, and the copy in TCRdb shows in-frame clones only, minus some. This sample has about 130,000 clones, with 55% to 75% found just once. Specimen: PBMCs. The receptor source for this set is a man aged 30 to 39 in good health and CMV-seronegative. CDR3s include the opening cysteine and the closing phenylalanine or tryptophan. Fields, in order: J gene, D gene, clone size, V gene, CDR3 DNA, CDR3 protein. The D gene is left open where the match is weak. A clone size is listed for some rows: how often the clone was seen (once, few, many), or a class if it is expanded.

j_call: TRBJ2-3; d_call: TRBD1; clone_size: NA; v_call: TRBV7-3; cdr3_nt: TGTGCCAGCAGCTTAAGGACAGGAATGGGCACAGATACGCAGTATTTT; cdr3_aa: CASSLRTGMGTDTQYF
j_call: TRBJ2-1; d_call: TRBD2; clone_size: NA; v_call: TRBV19; cdr3_nt: TGTGCCAGCGCTAGCGGGGGGGCCGATGAGCAGTTCTTC; cdr3_aa: CASASGGADEQFF
j_call: TRBJ2-3; d_call: TRBD2; clone_size: few; v_call: TRBV10-2; cdr3_nt: TGCGCCAGCAGCACTAGCGGGATATCAGATACGCAGTATTTT; cdr3_aa: CASSTSGISDTQYF
j_call: TRBJ2-3; d_call: NA; clone_size: NA; v_call: TRBV29-1; cdr3_nt: TGCAGCGTTGAAGGCTTCCAGAAGATCACAGATACGCAGTATTTT; cdr3_aa: CSVEGFQKITDTQYF
j_call: TRBJ2-7; d_call: TRBD1; clone_size: once; v_call: TRBV11-2; cdr3_nt: TGTGCCAGCAGCTTCGGGACAGGAGGGTATTGGTACTTC; cdr3_aa: CASSFGTGGYWYF
j_call: TRBJ2-5; d_call: TRBD2; clone_size: NA; v_call: TRBV30; cdr3_nt: TGTGCCTGGCAGCGGGGGGGCCGGTTTGAGACCCAGTACTTC; cdr3_aa: CAWQRGGRFETQYF
j_call: TRBJ2-5; d_call: TRBD2; clone_size: NA; v_call: TRBV10-2; cdr3_nt: TGCGCCAGCTCTGCGACTAGCGGCGGCCAAGAGACTCAGTACTTC; cdr3_aa: CASSATSGGQETQYF
j_call: TRBJ1-1; d_call: NA; clone_size: NA; v_call: TRBV7-9; cdr3_nt: TGTGCCAGCAGCTTAAAAGAGATGAACACTGAAGCTTTCTTT; cdr3_aa: CASSLKEMNTEAFF
j_call: TRBJ1-1; d_call: TRBD1; clone_size: NA; v_call: TRBV2; cdr3_nt: TGTGCCAGCAGTAAGGGGGCCGAAACTGAAGCTTTCTTT; cdr3_aa: CASSKGAETEAFF
j_call: TRBJ2-3; d_call: TRBD2; clone_size: NA; v_call: TRBV7-2; cdr3_nt: TGTGCCAGCAGCTTTAAAGCGGGGGCCTCCACAGATACGCAGTATTTT; cdr3_aa: CASSFKAGASTDTQYF
j_call: TRBJ1-3; d_call: NA; clone_size: NA; v_call: TRBV4-1; cdr3_nt: TGCGCCAGCAGCCAAGGGCAGGGTATAGACACCATATATTTT; cdr3_aa: CASSQGQGIDTIYF
j_call: TRBJ2-3; d_call: NA; clone_size: NA; v_call: TRBV6-5; cdr3_nt: TGTGCCAGCAGTCGAGGGCCCAGCATGGCAGATACGCAGTATTTT; cdr3_aa: CASSRGPSMADTQYF
j_call: TRBJ1-3; d_call: NA; clone_size: NA; v_call: TRBV10-3; cdr3_nt: TGTGCCATCAGTGACGGGGAGGGAAGAAACACCATATATTTT; cdr3_aa: CAISDGEGRNTIYF
j_call: TRBJ2-7; d_call: TRBD2; clone_size: NA; v_call: TRBV4-1; cdr3_nt: TGCGCCAGCAGCCAAAGCGGGGGCCCCTCCTACGAGCAGTACTTC; cdr3_aa: CASSQSGGPSYEQYF
j_call: TRBJ1-6; d_call: TRBD1; clone_size: NA; v_call: TRBV11-3; cdr3_nt: TGTGCCAGCAGCCTGGGGACAGCTGCACCCCTCCACTTT; cdr3_aa: CASSLGTAAPLHF
j_call: TRBJ1-2; d_call: TRBD1; clone_size: NA; v_call: TRBV28; cdr3_nt: TGTGCCAGCTCGATTGGGACAGGGAACTATGGCTACACCTTC; cdr3_aa: CASSIGTGNYGYTF
j_call: TRBJ1-3; d_call: TRBD1; clone_size: NA; v_call: TRBV6-5; cdr3_nt: TGTGCCAGCAGGCAAACAGGGGACTCTGGAAACACCATATATTTT; cdr3_aa: CASRQTGDSGNTIYF
j_call: TRBJ1-5; d_call: TRBD1; clone_size: few; v_call: TRBV28; cdr3_nt: TGTGCCAGCCGTACAGGGGGCAATCAGCCCCAGCATTTT; cdr3_aa: CASRTGGNQPQHF
j_call: TRBJ1-1; d_call: TRBD1; clone_size: NA; v_call: TRBV2; cdr3_nt: TGTGCCAGCAGGCGGACAGGGGGCGGAGTGCGCACTGAAGCTTTCTTT; cdr3_aa: CASRRTGGGVRTEAFF
j_call: TRBJ2-3; d_call: TRBD2; clone_size: NA; v_call: TRBV5-4; cdr3_nt: TGTGCCAGCACAGCGGGGGGGCTACTCACAGATACGCAGTATTTT; cdr3_aa: CASTAGGLLTDTQYF
j_call: TRBJ2-3; d_call: TRBD2; clone_size: NA; v_call: TRBV7-8; cdr3_nt: TGTGCCAGCAGCTTGCCGTTTGGGGAGGGTACGCAGTATTTT; cdr3_aa: CASSLPFGEGTQYF
j_call: TRBJ2-2; d_call: NA; clone_size: NA; v_call: TRBV12-5; cdr3_nt: TGTGCTAGTGGTTTGGGCGGACAGAACACCGGGGAGCTGTTTTTT; cdr3_aa: CASGLGGQNTGELFF
j_call: TRBJ2-7; d_call: NA; clone_size: NA; v_call: TRBV5-5; cdr3_nt: TGTGCCAGCAGCTTAGGGGCAGGGGTGGGTTCCACCGAGCAGTACTTC; cdr3_aa: CASSLGAGVGSTEQYF
j_call: TRBJ2-5; d_call: TRBD2; clone_size: few; v_call: TRBV28; cdr3_nt: TGTGCCAGCAGTTTAACTAGCGGGGGGGAAGAGACCCAGTACTTC; cdr3_aa: CASSLTSGGEETQYF
j_call: TRBJ1-5; d_call: NA; clone_size: NA; v_call: TRBV5-6; cdr3_nt: TGTGCCAGCAGCGTGTGGGGCGCTCAGCCCCAGCATTTT; cdr3_aa: CASSVWGAQPQHF
j_call: TRBJ2-7; d_call: TRBD2; clone_size: NA; v_call: TRBV4-2; cdr3_nt: TGTGCCAGCAGCCAAGATCAAGCGGGGGGGCCCTCCGAGCAGTACTTC; cdr3_aa: CASSQDQAGGPSEQYF
j_call: TRBJ2-2; d_call: NA; clone_size: NA; v_call: TRBV4-2; cdr3_nt: TGTGCCAGCAGCCAAGGGAGGGCCGGGGAGCTGTTTTTT; cdr3_aa: CASSQGRAGELFF
j_call: TRBJ2-7; d_call: NA; clone_size: NA; v_call: TRBV21-1; cdr3_nt: TGTGCCAGCAGCAAAGTGTGCCCGAGCGAGCAGTACTTC; cdr3_aa: CASSKVCPSEQYF
j_call: TRBJ2-1; d_call: NA; clone_size: NA; v_call: TRBV28; cdr3_nt: TGTGCCAGCAGTTTATCAAACCCCCCGGGACAGTTCTTC; cdr3_aa: CASSLSNPPGQFF
j_call: TRBJ2-1; d_call: TRBD1; clone_size: NA; v_call: TRBV6-1; cdr3_nt: TGTGCCAGCAGTCCGGGACAGGGGGCTTTCAATGAGCAGTTCTTC; cdr3_aa: CASSPGQGAFNEQFF
j_call: TRBJ1-1; d_call: TRBD1; clone_size: NA; v_call: TRBV2; cdr3_nt: TGTGCCAGCAGTTTTACAGGGGGCACTGAAGCTTTCTTT; cdr3_aa: CASSFTGGTEAFF
j_call: TRBJ2-3; d_call: NA; clone_size: NA; v_call: TRBV5-4; cdr3_nt: TGTGCCAGCAGCTTACGGCGGGGAGACGGCGATACGCAGTATTTT; cdr3_aa: CASSLRRGDGDTQYF
j_call: TRBJ2-3; d_call: TRBD1; clone_size: NA; v_call: TRBV29-1; cdr3_nt: TGCAGCGGGAACCCGGGACAGGGGGCTCTGAGTACAGATACGCAGTATTTT; cdr3_aa: CSGNPGQGALSTDTQYF
j_call: TRBJ1-2; d_call: TRBD1; clone_size: NA; v_call: TRBV7-6; cdr3_nt: TGTGCCAGCAGCCCCATCCCTCAGGGGGCTAACTATGGCTACACCTTC; cdr3_aa: CASSPIPQGANYGYTF
j_call: TRBJ2-1; d_call: TRBD1; clone_size: few; v_call: TRBV15; cdr3_nt: TGTGCCACCAGTAAGGACAGGGGATATGGTGAGCAGTTCTTC; cdr3_aa: CATSKDRGYGEQFF
j_call: TRBJ2-1; d_call: TRBD1; clone_size: NA; v_call: TRBV28; cdr3_nt: TGTGCCAGCAGTTCCAGACCGGGACAGGGGACGGATGAGCAGTTCTTC; cdr3_aa: CASSSRPGQGTDEQFF
j_call: TRBJ1-1; d_call: NA; clone_size: NA; v_call: TRBV6-6; cdr3_nt: TGTGCCAGCAGTTACTCCGAGGTGCTGAACACTGAAGCTTTCTTT; cdr3_aa: CASSYSEVLNTEAFF
j_call: TRBJ1-4; d_call: TRBD1; clone_size: NA; v_call: TRBV6-5; cdr3_nt: TGTGCCAGCAGTTACCAGACAGGGGGCAGAGAAAAACTGTTTTTT; cdr3_aa: CASSYQTGGREKLFF
j_call: TRBJ2-4; d_call: NA; clone_size: NA; v_call: TRBV4-2; cdr3_nt: TGTGCCAGCAGCCAGACCGGAGAAAACATTCAGTACTTC; cdr3_aa: CASSQTGENIQYF